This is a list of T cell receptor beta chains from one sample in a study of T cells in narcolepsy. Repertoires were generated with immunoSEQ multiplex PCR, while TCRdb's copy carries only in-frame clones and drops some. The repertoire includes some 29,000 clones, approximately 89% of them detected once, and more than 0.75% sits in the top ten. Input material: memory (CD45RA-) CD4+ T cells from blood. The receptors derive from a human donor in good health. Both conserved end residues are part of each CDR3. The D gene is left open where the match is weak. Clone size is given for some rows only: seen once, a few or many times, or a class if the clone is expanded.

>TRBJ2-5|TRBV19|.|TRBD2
CASSILAGGPGETQYF
TGTGCCAGTAGTATTCTAGCGGGGGGGCCGGGAGAGACCCAGTACTTC
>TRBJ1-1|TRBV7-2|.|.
CASSLRAMNTEAFF
TGTGCCAGCAGCCTCAGGGCCATGAACACTGAAGCTTTCTTT
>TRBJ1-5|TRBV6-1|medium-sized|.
CASRGAYSNQPQHF
TGTGCCAGCAGAGGGGCTTATAGCAATCAGCCCCAGCATTTT
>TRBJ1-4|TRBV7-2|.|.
CASSWGGSEKLFF
TGTGCCAGCAGCTGGGGGGGCTCTGAAAAACTGTTTTTT
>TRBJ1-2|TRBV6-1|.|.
CASSEATAYGYTF
TGTGCCAGCAGTGAAGCGACAGCCTATGGCTACACCTTC
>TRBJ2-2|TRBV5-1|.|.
CASSSAGETTGELFF
TGCGCCAGCAGCTCGGCCGGGGAAACGACCGGGGAGCTGTTTTTC
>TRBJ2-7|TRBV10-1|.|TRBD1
CASSGQGYYEQYF
TGCGCCAGCAGCGGACAGGGGTACTACGAGCAGTACTTC
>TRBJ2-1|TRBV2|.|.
CASRDGSYNEQFF
TGTGCTAGCAGGGACGGTTCCTACAATGAGCAGTTCTTC
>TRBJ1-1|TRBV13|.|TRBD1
CASSFSAGGTEAFF
TGTGCCAGCAGCTTCAGTGCAGGGGGCACTGAAGCTTTCTTT
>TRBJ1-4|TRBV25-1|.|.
CASAGHFNEKLFF
TGTGCCAGCGCGGGACACTTTAATGAAAAACTGTTTTTT
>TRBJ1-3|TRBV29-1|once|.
CSTGNGNTIYF
TGCAGCACAGGAAATGGAAACACCATATATTTT
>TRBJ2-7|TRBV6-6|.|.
CASSYQLGPYEQYF
TGTGCCAGCAGTTATCAGCTGGGGCCCTACGAGCAGTACTTC
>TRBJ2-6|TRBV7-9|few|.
CASSFPPSGHSGANVLTF
TGTGCCAGCAGCTTTCCCCCCTCGGGCCACTCTGGGGCCAACGTCCTGACTTTC
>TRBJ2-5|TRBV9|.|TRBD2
CASSVGASGGETQYF
TGTGCCAGCAGCGTAGGGGCTAGCGGGGGGGAGACCCAGTACTTC
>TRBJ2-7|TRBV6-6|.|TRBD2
CAIRTSGSYEQYF
TGTGCCATTAGGACTAGCGGTTCCTACGAGCAGTACTTC
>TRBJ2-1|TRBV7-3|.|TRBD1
CASSLRPPGQGVEQFF
TGTGCCAGCAGCTTAAGACCTCCGGGACAGGGTGTGGAGCAGTTCTTC
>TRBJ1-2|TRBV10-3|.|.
CAISDQAQGYGYTF
TGTGCCATCAGTGACCAAGCACAGGGCTATGGCTACACCTTC
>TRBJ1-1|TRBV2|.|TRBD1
CASSDDGTDMNTEAFF
TGTGCCAGCAGTGATGATGGGACAGACATGAACACTGAAGCTTTCTTT
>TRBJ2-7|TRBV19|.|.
CASSIGPRPYEQYF
TGTGCCAGTAGTATTGGCCCCCGGCCCTACGAGCAGTACTTC
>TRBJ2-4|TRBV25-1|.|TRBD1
CASSAGLAGGPSIQYF
TGTGCCAGCAGTGCTGGCCTGGCAGGGGGCCCCAGCATTCAGTACTTC
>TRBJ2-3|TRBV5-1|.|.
CASSGSSTDTQYF
TGCGCCAGCAGTGGGTCTAGCACAGATACGCAGTATTTT
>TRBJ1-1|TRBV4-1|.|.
CASRIRWDTEAFF
TGCGCCAGCAGGATACGGTGGGACACTGAAGCTTTCTTT
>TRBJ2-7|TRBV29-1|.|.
CSVVGGYEQYF
TGCAGCGTTGTGGGCGGCTACGAGCAGTACTTC
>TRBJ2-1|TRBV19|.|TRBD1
CASKVDRGSYNEQFF
TGTGCCAGTAAGGTGGACAGGGGGTCCTACAATGAGCAGTTCTTC
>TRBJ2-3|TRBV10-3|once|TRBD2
CAISSGGRETDTQYF
TGTGCCATCAGTTCGGGAGGGCGCGAGACAGATACGCAGTATTTT
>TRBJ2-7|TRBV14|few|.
CASSPYRENNEQYF
TGTGCCAGCAGCCCGTACAGGGAAAACAACGAGCAGTACTTC
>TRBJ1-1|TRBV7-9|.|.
CATGTANTEAFF
TGTGCCACCGGGACGGCGAACACTGAAGCTTTCTTT
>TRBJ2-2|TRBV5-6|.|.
CASSLGQFTGELFF
TGTGCCAGCAGCTTGGGGCAGTTCACCGGGGAGCTGTTTTTT
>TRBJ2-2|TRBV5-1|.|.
CASSDKIRGNTGELFF
TGCGCCAGCAGCGACAAGATCAGGGGAAACACCGGGGAGCTGTTTTTT
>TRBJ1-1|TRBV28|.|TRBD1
CASTSYGTARTEAFF
TGTGCCAGCACAAGTTACGGGACAGCGAGGACTGAAGCTTTCTTT
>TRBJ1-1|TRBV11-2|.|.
CASSFGPNEAFF
TGTGCCAGCAGCTTCGGGCCTAATGAAGCTTTCTTT
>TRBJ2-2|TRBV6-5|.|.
CASRRGGATGELFF
TGTGCCAGCAGACGGGGCGGGGCCACCGGGGAGCTGTTTTTT
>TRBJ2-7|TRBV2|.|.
CAKQSGGTSYEQYF
TGTGCCAAGCAAAGTGGAGGCACCTCCTACGAGCAGTACTTC
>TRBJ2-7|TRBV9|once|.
CASSGGPQLVSYEQYF
TGTGCCAGCAGCGGGGGACCTCAGTTGGTCTCCTACGAGCAGTACTTC
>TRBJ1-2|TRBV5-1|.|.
CASSPYSAQDYGYTF
TGCGCCAGCAGCCCTTATTCGGCACAAGACTATGGCTACACCTTC
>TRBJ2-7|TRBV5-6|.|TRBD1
CASSFPGQGSPNEQYF
TGTGCCAGCAGCTTCCCGGGACAGGGGTCCCCTAACGAGCAGTACTTC
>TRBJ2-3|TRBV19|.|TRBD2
CASSYGGGSTDTQYF
TGTGCCAGTAGTTACGGGGGAGGGTCCACAGATACGCAGTATTTT
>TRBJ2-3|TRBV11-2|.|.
CASSGGDTQYF
TGTGCCAGCAGCGGCGGAGATACGCAGTATTTT